One and the same sample provided the 22 T cell receptor beta chains below, sequenced in a study of STAT3 mutations in large granular lymphocyte leukemia. Whole-study findings and limits: Every T-cell large granular lymphocyte leukemia patient had at least one immunodominant TCR beta clonotype.

Repertoires were generated with immunoSEQ multiplex PCR, while TCRdb's copy carries only in-frame clones and drops some. Counted here are some 15,000 clones, around 90% occurring once; the ten biggest clones make up roughly 9%. For these TCRs, the target antigens are not known. Material: peripheral blood mononuclear cells. The receptors were sampled from a woman aged 50 to 65 with T-cell large granular lymphocyte leukemia. Some clones in this sample may be carry-over from other donors' samples.

The rearrangement joins TRBV19 to TRBJ2-6, with D tentatively TRBD1 (6 bases). In germline, CDR1 is LNHDA, CDR2 SQIVND (reference sequence). The CDR3 contains 16 residues. Trimming pared 8 bases from V and 1 base from J, leaving 15 bases between. CDR3 DNA sequence: TGTGCCAGTGGGGACACGGGTGTATCTGGGGCCAACGTCCTGACTTTC. It is translated as CASGDTGVSGANVLTF. Full variable domain (remainder filled in from reference TRBV19 and TRBJ2-6): DGGITQSPKYLFRKEGQNVTLSCEQNLNHDAMYWYRQDPGQGLRLIYYSQIVNDFQKGDIAEGYSVSREKKESFPLTVTSAQKNPTAFYLCASGDTGVSGANVLTFGAGSRLTVL.

J is TRBJ1-2 and V is TRBV9; 9 nucleotides match TRBD1. J gave up 4 bases and V 4 bases, and 11 bases lay outside the gene matches. This CDR3 has 16 amino acids. Germline CDR1 SGDLS, CDR2 YYNGEE. The CDR3 loop is CASSPGTGQSGYGYTF. CDR3 nucleotide sequence: TGTGCCAGCAGCCCCGGGACAGGGCAGTCGGGCTATGGCTACACCTTC.

This CDR3 is CASSINRVSNQPQHF. CDR3 in DNA: TGTGCCAGTAGTATCAACAGGGTTAGTAATCAGCCCCAGCATTTT. The chain links TRBV19 to TRBJ1-5; perhaps TRBD1 as D (6 bases). This CDR3 comprises 15 residues. The V end was cut by 3 bases, the J end by 4 bases, with 13 bases between. CDR1 is LNHDA, CDR2 SQIVND, per germline (reference sequence).

The rearrangement joins TRBV5-1 to TRBJ2-5, with D possibly TRBD2 on 6 matching bases. V was cut by 0 bases and J by 2 bases, with 11 bases left in between. The CDR3 is 15 residues long. Germline assignment: CDR1 SGHRS and CDR2 YFSETQ. The CDR3: CASSLVGTAQETQYF. The DNA of the CDR3 is TGCGCCAGCAGCTTGGTCGGGACTGCACAAGAGACCCAGTACTTC.

The chain recombines TRBV7-2 with TRBJ2-5; 8 positions match TRBD2. Germline trimming cut 1 base from V and 1 base from J; bases unmatched to any gene: 8. Germline CDR1 SGHTA, CDR2 FQGNSA. This CDR3 comprises 17 residues. This CDR3 is CASSLGRSGRGQETQYF. The CDR3 DNA reads as TGTGCCAGCAGCTTAGGGCGGAGCGGGAGAGGCCAAGAGACCCAGTACTTC.

This chain connects TRBV11-2 to TRBJ2-5, with a weak D call TRBD1 (6 bases). Between the trimmed V and J ends, which lost 7 bases and 5 bases, there was a span of 20 bases. The CDR3 consists of 15 residues. In germline, CDR1 is SGHAT, CDR2 FQNNGV. This CDR3 reads CASTLGTRARETQYF. In nucleotides, the CDR3 is TGTGCCAGCACCCTAGGGACACGGGCAAGGGAGACCCAGTACTTC.

This chain uses TRBV4-3 with TRBJ2-3, with D possibly matching TRBD2 (6 bases). V was cut by 1 base and J by 0 bases, with 14 bases left in between. CDR3 length equals 17 residues. Germline CDR1 LGHNA, CDR2 YSLEER. CDR3 in DNA: TGCGCCAGCAGCCAAGGTGACCTAGCGCATAGCACAGATACGCAGTATTTT. This gives the protein CASSQGDLAHSTDTQYF.

This chain links TRBV11-2 with TRBJ1-4; the D is unclear. There are 12 residues in the CDR3. Trimming cost V 5 bases and J 13 bases, with 14 bases left between them. Per germline, CDR1 SGHAT and CDR2 FQNNGV. CDR3 amino acids: CASSNGQSSLFF. The CDR3 DNA is TGTGCCAGCAGCAACGGTCAGTCATCACTGTTTTTT.

The chain combines TRBV5-1 with TRBJ1-5; perhaps TRBD1 as D (5 bases). This CDR3 has 15 amino acids. V was cut by 4 bases and J by 3 bases, with 14 bases left in between. Germline CDR1 reads SGHRS; CDR2 reads YFSETQ. The CDR3 is CASSREGLHNQPQHF. The CDR3 nucleotides are TGCGCCAGCAGCCGGGAGGGGCTTCACAATCAGCCCCAGCATTTT.

The V call is TRBV6-5, the J call TRBJ1-1, with no clear D. This CDR3 has 15 amino acids. CDR1 is MNHEY and CDR2 is SVGAGI in the germline V gene. V gave up 6 bases and J gave up 5 bases, with 19 bases separating them. This CDR3 is CASSRFDVGGTEAFF. In nucleotides, the CDR3 is TGTGCCAGCAGCCGTTTCGACGTAGGAGGAACTGAAGCTTTCTTT.

This clone was seen once. The chain joins TRBV27 to TRBJ1-2; D remains ambiguous. The germline V gene has CDR1 MNHEY and CDR2 SMNVEV (reference sequence). V was clipped by 2 bases and J by 4 bases, with 8 bases between them. This CDR3 comprises 13 residues. As DNA, the CDR3 is TGTGCCAGCAGTTTAGGCAGAACCTATGGCTACACCTTC. Encoded protein: CASSLGRTYGYTF.

This chain joins TRBV7-9 and TRBJ2-5; D is uncertain. Germline CDR1 reads SEHNR; CDR2 reads FQNEAQ (reference sequence). The V and J ends lost 1 base and 1 base respectively, with 4 bases between them. The CDR3 spans 13 residues. The CDR3 DNA follows: TGTGCCAGCAGCTTAGGGCCCCAAGAGACCCAGTACTTC. Protein sequence: CASSLGPQETQYF. The full variable domain, its missing parts supplied by reference TRBV7-9 and TRBJ2-5, is DTGVSQNPRHKITKRGQNVTFRCDPISEHNRLYWYRQTLGQGPEFLTYFQNEAQLEKSRLLSDRFSAERPKGSFSTLEIQRTEQGDSAMYLCASSLGPQETQYFGPGTRLLVL.

The chain employs TRBV5-4 and TRBJ2-1, with 11 bases identical to TRBD2. V was pared by 2 bases and J by 8 bases, with 9 bases of the junction left unmatched. CDR1 and CDR2 from the germline V gene are SGHNT and YYREEE (reference sequence). The CDR3 has 16 residues. The CDR3 spells CASSLTSGSWVHEQFF. The CDR3 nucleotides read TGTGCCAGCAGCTTAACTAGCGGGAGTTGGGTCCATGAGCAGTTCTTC.

V is TRBV28 and J is TRBJ2-1; D may be TRBD1 or TRBD2 (5 bases each). This CDR3 is built from 14 residues. Germline V lookup: CDR1 MDHEN, CDR2 SYDVKM. Trimming removed 1 base from V and 9 bases from J, with 13 bases in between. CDR3 DNA sequence: TGTGCCAGCAGTTTATTGGGGGTACAAGGTGAGCAGTTCTTC. Protein product: CASSLLGVQGEQFF.

The chain recombines TRBV10-3 with TRBJ1-2, with D possibly being TRBD1 (6 bases). Germline V gene lookup returns CDR1 ENHRY and CDR2 SYGVKD. Trimming pared 10 bases from V and 5 bases from J, leaving 14 bases between. The CDR3 has 12 amino acids. CDR3 in amino acids: CATTDRLYGYTF. CDR3 DNA: TGTGCCACTACCGACAGGCTTTATGGCTACACCTTC.

The V and J genes are TRBV5-4 and TRBJ1-1; 9 bases are a match to TRBD1. This CDR3 spans 14 amino acids. With 4 bases clipped from V and 3 bases from J, the junction kept 4 bases outside the gene matches. Germline V gene data show CDR1 as SGHNT and CDR2 as YYREEE (reference sequence). Here the CDR3 DNA reads TGTGCCAGCAGCACCCGACAGGGGGACACTGAAGCTTTCTTT. Residues: CASSTRQGDTEAFF. The whole variable domain, filled in from reference TRBV5-4 and TRBJ1-1, reads ETGVTQSPTHLIKTRGQQVTLRCSSQSGHNTVSWYQQALGQGPQFIFQYYREEENGRGNFPPRFSGLQFPNYSSELNVNALELDDSALYLCASSTRQGDTEAFFGQGTRLTVV.

This clone occurred once. The J gene is TRBJ1-2, the V gene TRBV12-5, with no clear D. Trimming stripped 4 bases from V and 2 bases from J, with 5 bases between. This CDR3 comprises 12 residues. Germline CDR1 and CDR2: LGHNT and FRNRAP. This CDR3 is CASGSDNYGYTF. The CDR3 DNA reads as TGTGCTAGTGGTTCGGACAACTATGGCTACACCTTC. The entire variable domain, with the rest obtained from reference TRBV12-5 and TRBJ1-2, is as follows: DARVTQTPRHKVTEMGQEVTMRCQPILGHNTVFWYRQTMMQGLELLAYFRNRAPLDDSGMPKDRFSAEMPDATLATLKIQPSEPRDSAVYFCASGSDNYGYTFGSGTRLTVV.

This chain connects TRBV28 to TRBJ2-5; D not certain. CDR1 and CDR2 (germline): MDHEN, SYDVKM. This CDR3 has 13 amino acids. V shed 5 bases and J shed 5 bases, with 12 bases lying between them. This chain's CDR3 is CASSPGLEETQYF. For the CDR3, the DNA is TGTGCCAGCAGTCCCGGGCTAGAGGAGACCCAGTACTTC.

This chain uses TRBV7-9 with TRBJ2-7; D may match TRBD1 or TRBD2 (5 bases each). This CDR3 spans 10 amino acids. Germline V gene lookup returns CDR1 SEHNR and CDR2 FQNEAQ (reference sequence). As DNA, the CDR3 is TGTGCCAGCAGCCCCGAGGGCCACAGGGTC. It translates to CASSPEGHRV.

This clone was picked up a small number of times. The chain combines TRBV6-6 with TRBJ2-7; 9 bases line up with TRBD1. V was clipped by 6 bases and J by 3 bases; unmatched bases: 6. Germline-derived CDR1 and CDR2 are MNHNY and SVGAGI (reference sequence). This CDR3 is built from 14 residues. The CDR3 DNA sequence: TGTGCCAGCAGAGGGGACAGGGAGGGCTACGAGCAGTACTTC. Translating gives CASRGDREGYEQYF.

The chain joins TRBV7-2 to TRBJ1-2, with 8 bases that match TRBD1. Per germline, CDR1 SGHTA and CDR2 FQGNSA. Trimming cost V 3 bases and J 5 bases; bases outside gene matches: 5. This CDR3 spans 14 amino acids. The CDR3 nucleotides are TGTGCCAGCAGCTTTCCACAGGGGGGTTATGGCTACACCTTC. Protein sequence: CASSFPQGGYGYTF. The whole variable domain, remainder taken from reference TRBV7-2 and TRBJ1-2, is GAGVSQSPSNKVTEKGKDVELRCDPISGHTALYWYRQSLGQGLEFLIYFQGNSAPDKSGLPSDRFSAERTGGSVSTLTIQRTQQEDSAVYLCASSFPQGGYGYTFGSGTRLTVV.

This chain connects TRBV30 to TRBJ1-2; D is uncertain. Between the trimmed V and J ends, which lost 1 base and 5 bases, there was a span of 17 bases. CDR1 and CDR2 (germline): GTSNPN, SVGIG (reference sequence). The CDR3 runs 15 residues. CDR3 nucleotides: TGTGCCTGGAGTGGAAGAATAGCCCGGTTGTATGGCTACACCTTC. This translates into CAWSGRIARLYGYTF.